Below, 8 T cell receptor beta chains from the same sample are listed, as sequenced in a study of T cell changes during pregnancy in multiple sclerosis. Method: immunoSEQ multiplex PCR; TCRdb's copy keeps in-frame clones and lacks some. The sample carries under 70,000 clones, roughly nine tenths recorded once. Sequencing was performed on peripheral blood, taken after pregnancy. The receptors were gathered from a female donor in good health, enrolled as a control in a pregnancy study.

This clone occurred a few times. The V and J genes are TRBV19 and TRBJ2-2; the D gene is possibly TRBD2 (6 bases). Germline V gene data show CDR1 as LNHDA and CDR2 as SQIVND (reference sequence). V was cut by 2 bases and J by 1 base, with 11 bases left in between. The CDR3 is 16 residues long. The CDR3 spells CASSIQAGKNTGELFF. CDR3 sequence (DNA): TGTGCCAGTAGTATACAGGCGGGGAAGAACACCGGGGAGCTGTTTTTT. Full variable domain (remainder filled in from reference TRBV19 and TRBJ2-2): DGGITQSPKYLFRKEGQNVTLSCEQNLNHDAMYWYRQDPGQGLRLIYYSQIVNDFQKGDIAEGYSVSREKKESFPLTVTSAQKNPTAFYLCASSIQAGKNTGELFFGEGSRLTVL.

This chain links TRBV4-1 with TRBJ2-2, with D perhaps matching TRBD1 (6 bases). V lost 3 bases, J lost 0 bases, and 8 bases lay in between. This CDR3 has 15 amino acids. Germline assignment: CDR1 MGHRA and CDR2 YSYEKL. Here the CDR3 DNA reads TGCGCCAGCAGCCAGCAGGGGTCGAACACCGGGGAGCTGTTTTTT. Translating gives CASSQQGSNTGELFF.

The chain employs TRBV14 and TRBJ1-6; D remains ambiguous. Germline CDR1 reads SGHDN; CDR2 reads FVKESK. The CDR3 length is 16 residues. Trimming cost V 1 base and J 3 bases, with 10 bases left between them. CDR3 loop: CASSQVSGFYNSPLHF. The CDR3 DNA reads as TGTGCCAGCAGCCAAGTTTCTGGCTTCTATAATTCACCCCTCCACTTT.

The chain links TRBV5-4 to TRBJ1-1, with 9 bases lining up with TRBD1. CDR3 length equals 16 residues. Losses at the gene ends were 4 bases for V and 1 base for J; bases not matched to a gene: 8. The germline CDR1 and CDR2 sequences are SGHNT and YYREEE (reference sequence). The CDR3 coding sequence is TGTGCCAGCAGCACGGGACAGGGTAGAAGGAACACTGAAGCTTTCTTT. It specifies CASSTGQGRRNTEAFF.

V and J are TRBV4-2 and TRBJ2-3; 9 positions match TRBD2. Losses at the gene ends were 0 bases for V and 4 bases for J; bases not matched to a gene: 2. This CDR3 has 15 amino acids. CDR1 and CDR2 from the germline V gene are LGHNA and YNFKEQ. The CDR3 DNA follows: TGTGCCAGCAGCCAAGAGCGGGGGGGCCCAGATACGCAGTATTTT. Translating it yields CASSQERGGPDTQYF.

The chain recombines TRBV6-6 with TRBJ1-2; 7 bases match TRBD1. This CDR3 has 12 amino acids. CDR1 MNHNY and CDR2 SVGAGI come from the germline V gene (reference sequence). The ends lost 2 bases at V and 8 bases at J; junction bases unmatched: 2. The CDR3 is CASSYVDRGYTF. The CDR3 nucleotides are TGTGCCAGCAGTTACGTGGACAGGGGCTACACCTTC.

The rearrangement links TRBV6-1 to TRBJ2-7; 10 bases fit TRBD1. The CDR3 length is 14 residues. The germline V gene encodes CDR1 MNHNS and CDR2 SASEGT. The V gene end was trimmed by 5 bases and the J gene end by 4 bases; junction bases not matched to a gene: 5. CDR3 amino acids: CASSSPGQGYEQYF. For the CDR3, the DNA is TGTGCCAGCAGTTCGCCGGGACAGGGGTACGAGCAGTACTTC.

The table lists this clone with a count of one. The chain couples TRBV7-9 to TRBJ1-3; D perhaps matches TRBD1 (6 bases). Germline V gene sequence: CDR1 SEHNR, CDR2 FQNEAQ (reference sequence). The CDR3 sequence is 15 residues long. The V and J ends lost 1 base and 8 bases respectively, with 15 bases between them. As DNA, the CDR3 is TGTGCCAGCAGCTTAGATACAGGGTCTTTAGACACCATATATTTT. Translation: CASSLDTGSLDTIYF. The variable domain in full, with the rest retrieved from reference TRBV7-9 and TRBJ1-3, is DTGVSQNPRHKITKRGQNVTFRCDPISEHNRLYWYRQTLGQGPEFLTYFQNEAQLEKSRLLSDRFSAERPKGSFSTLEIQRTEQGDSAMYLCASSLDTGSLDTIYFGEGSWLTVV.